The entry below gives a single T cell receptor beta chain sequence along with its context. Its antigen is unidentified. Production of TCR beta cDNA used around 500 ng total RNA together with a constant-region primer. Employing slightly modified ARM-PCR, three nested multiplex PCR rounds were run, and these gave rise to the TCR beta libraries. A C-beta reverse primer and TRBV1-TRBV30 forward primers served in each of the first two PCR rounds, at 10 cycles apiece. TCRdb re-called the multiplex PCR reads with MiXCR, one entry per CDR3 protein. The table shows roughly 180,000 distinct CDR3 sequences, with roughly three fifths occurring only once. The sample belongs to a study of tumor-infiltrating lymphocytes in primary liver carcinoma. Study-level information: Surgeons resected the patients' primary liver carcinomas. The study enrolled male and female patients aged 30 to 69 years. Whole-study results and caveats: Tumors significantly exceeded blood in top-250-clone fraction (p = 0.039).

The germline V and J ends were trimmed by 11 bases and 3 bases, with 14 bases remaining between them. The CDR3 totals 12 residues. Germline assignment: CDR1 SGHAT and CDR2 FQNNGV. The source of the blood RNA was unsorted whole blood, and germline DNA was extracted as well. The chain links TRBV11-2 to TRBJ2-7, with D possibly being TRBD2 (6 bases). The receptor comes from a man aged 35 to 55 with primary liver carcinoma and hepatitis B virus infection. Sample: peripheral blood. CDR3 in DNA: TGTGCCGGAGGGAAGACTGGCTACGAGCAGTACGTC. Translating it yields CAGGKTGYEQYV.